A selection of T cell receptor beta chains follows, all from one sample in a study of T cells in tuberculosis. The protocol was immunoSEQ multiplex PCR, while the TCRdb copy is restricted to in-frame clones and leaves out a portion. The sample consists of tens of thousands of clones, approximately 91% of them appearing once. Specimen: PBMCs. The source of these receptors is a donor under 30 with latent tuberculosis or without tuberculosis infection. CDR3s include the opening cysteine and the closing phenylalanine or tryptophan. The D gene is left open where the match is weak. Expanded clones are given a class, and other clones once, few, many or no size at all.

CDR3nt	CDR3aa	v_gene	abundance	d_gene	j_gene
TGTGCCAGCTCACCAAGTCAGGGGGTGAACACTGAAGCTTTCTTT	CASSPSQGVNTEAFF	TRBV18	-	TRBD1	TRBJ1-1
TGTGCCAGCATCGACAGGGAACCCTATAATTCACCCCTCCACTTT	CASIDREPYNSPLHF	TRBV11-3	once	TRBD1	TRBJ1-6
TGTGCCAGCAGTTTAGGGGAGAGAGACACTGAAGCTTTCTTT	CASSLGERDTEAFF	TRBV28	-	-	TRBJ1-1
TGTGCCAGCAGTTTGATAGGGGGCCCGGAAGCTTTCTTT	CASSLIGGPEAFF	TRBV27	-	TRBD1	TRBJ1-1
TGCAGCGTTGTAGGGGCTGAAGCTTTCTTT	CSVVGAEAFF	TRBV29-1	-	-	TRBJ1-1
TGTGCCAGCAGCTTCACCAGCGGGGGGGCCGGCACAGATACGCAGTATTTT	CASSFTSGGAGTDTQYF	TRBV7-2	-	TRBD2	TRBJ2-3
TGCGCCAGCAGCCAAGCCCTGGCAGTCAAAGAGACCCAGTACTTC	CASSQALAVKETQYF	TRBV4-3	-	-	TRBJ2-5
TGTGCCAGCAGCCCTAGGCGGACAGGGGTAGGCTATGGCTACACCTTC	CASSPRRTGVGYGYTF	TRBV9	-	TRBD1	TRBJ1-2
TGTGCCAGCAGCGTAGAGTCTGCGGGACCTTACAATGAGCAGTTCTTC	CASSVESAGPYNEQFF	TRBV9	-	-	TRBJ2-1
TGTGCCAGCAGCTTCTCGTCGGGGGACCTCCGGGAGACCCAGTACTTC	CASSFSSGDLRETQYF	TRBV7-9	-	-	TRBJ2-5
TGTGCCAGCAGCCCAGCGCGGGAGCGCTACGAGCAGTACTTC	CASSPARERYEQYF	TRBV6-5	-	TRBD2	TRBJ2-7
TGTGCCAGCAGCCAACCCCAGACTGAGTACCAAGAGACCCAGTACTTC	CASSQPQTEYQETQYF	TRBV7-2	-	-	TRBJ2-5
TGCGCCAGCAGCTATGAACAGAGCTCCACCTTCTATGGCTACACCTTC	CASSYEQSSTFYGYTF	TRBV5-1	-	-	TRBJ1-2
TGTGCCAGTAGTCCCGAGACTAGCGGGAACCCCTACGAGCAGTACTTC	CASSPETSGNPYEQYF	TRBV19	-	TRBD2	TRBJ2-7
TGTGCCAGTAGAGGCGGGCTTTCCTATCAGCCCCAGCATTTT	CASRGGLSYQPQHF	TRBV19	-	-	TRBJ1-5
TGTGCCAGTAGTAGGCGGGGGAAAGACACCGGGGAGCTGTTTTTT	CASSRRGKDTGELFF	TRBV19	-	TRBD2	TRBJ2-2
TGTGCCAGCAGTTTCCTCGCCGCGTGGCGGGAGCCCCAGCATTTT	CASSFLAAWREPQHF	TRBV27	few	-	TRBJ1-5
TGTGCCAGCAGCTTGCGAATAGGGGGGGCGAACACTGAAGCTTTCTTT	CASSLRIGGANTEAFF	TRBV5-5	-	-	TRBJ1-1
TGTGCCAGCAGCTTGAGCGGGGTGGGGACAGATACGCAGTATTTT	CASSLSGVGTDTQYF	TRBV11-3	-	TRBD2	TRBJ2-3
TGTGCCAGCAGTGTTGAGGGGGTAAGAAATGGCTACACCTTC	CASSVEGVRNGYTF	TRBV6-1	-	-	TRBJ1-2
TGTGCCAGCAGCTTGGACAGGGGAGTAGATGAAAAACTGTTTTTT	CASSLDRGVDEKLFF	TRBV5-4	-	TRBD1	TRBJ1-4
TGTGCCAGTCGAGGTAGGTGGACAGGTCCCGTGGGCACTGAAGCTTTCTTT	CASRGRWTGPVGTEAFF	TRBV19	-	TRBD1	TRBJ1-1
TGTGCCAGCAGCGTAGCCCCGTTGGACAGGGTAACTGAAGCTTTCTTT	CASSVAPLDRVTEAFF	TRBV9	-	TRBD1	TRBJ1-1
TGTGCCAGCAGCGTAGATGGGGCTAGCGGGGGGGAGACCCAGTACTTC	CASSVDGASGGETQYF	TRBV9	-	TRBD2	TRBJ2-5
TGTGCCAGCAGTGATACTAGCACAGATACGCAGTATTTT	CASSDTSTDTQYF	TRBV27	-	-	TRBJ2-3
TGTGCCAGCAGCTTGGCCCTAGGACAGGGAAAAGCTTTCTTT	CASSLALGQGKAFF	TRBV5-5	-	TRBD1	TRBJ1-1
TGTGCCAGCAGCCGGACAGGGCGACCCTATACGCAGTATTTT	CASSRTGRPYTQYF	TRBV14	-	TRBD1	TRBJ2-3
TGCGCCAGCAGCCAGCGGGGCACTAGCGGGGGGTTGTCAGATACGCAGTATTTT	CASSQRGTSGGLSDTQYF	TRBV4-3	-	TRBD2	TRBJ2-3
TGTGCCAGCTATCCGGGGGTGTACAATGAGCAGTTCTTC	CASYPGVYNEQFF	TRBV18	-	-	TRBJ2-1
TGTGCCAGCAGGTTGTCAGGGGGCGGACACAATGAGCAGTTCTTC	CASRLSGGGHNEQFF	TRBV7-2	-	TRBD1	TRBJ2-1
TGTGCCAGCAGTTCCGCGTCGGGTGTTGGCTCGCATGAAAAACTGTTTTTT	CASSSASGVGSHEKLFF	TRBV27	-	-	TRBJ1-4
TGTGCCAGCAGCGTAGATCCAGGGGGTGAGACCCAGTACTTC	CASSVDPGGETQYF	TRBV9	-	TRBD1	TRBJ2-5
TGCAGCGTTGAACGAGGAAGGGAGACCCAGTACTTC	CSVERGRETQYF	TRBV29-1	-	-	TRBJ2-5
TGTGCCAGCAGTTACACCGGGGGACGTTCACCTTGGTATTTT	CASSYTGGRSPWYF	TRBV6-5	-	-	TRBJ2-3
TGTGCCAGTGGGACTAGCGGGTACACAGATACGCAGTATTTT	CASGTSGYTDTQYF	TRBV9	-	TRBD2	TRBJ2-3
TGCGCCAGCAGCTTGGCCGGACTGTTATATAATTCACCCCTCCACTTT	CASSLAGLLYNSPLHF	TRBV5-1	-	-	TRBJ1-6
TGTGCCAGCAGTTTACAGTCCCTCCACGAGCAGTACTTC	CASSLQSLHEQYF	TRBV27	-	-	TRBJ2-7
TGTGCCTGGAGCAGGGACAGGGACCCGAACTATGGCTACACCTTC	CAWSRDRDPNYGYTF	TRBV30	-	TRBD1	TRBJ1-2